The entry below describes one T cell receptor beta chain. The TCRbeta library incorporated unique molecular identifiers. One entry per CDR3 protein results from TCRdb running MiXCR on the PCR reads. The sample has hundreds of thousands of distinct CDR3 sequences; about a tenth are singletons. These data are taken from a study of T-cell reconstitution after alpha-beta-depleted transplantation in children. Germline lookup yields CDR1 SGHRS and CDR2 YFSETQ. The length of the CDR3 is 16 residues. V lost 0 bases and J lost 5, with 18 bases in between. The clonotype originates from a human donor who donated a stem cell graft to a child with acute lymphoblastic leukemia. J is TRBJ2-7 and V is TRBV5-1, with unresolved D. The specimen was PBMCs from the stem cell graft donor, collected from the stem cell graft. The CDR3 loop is CASSLAEGSLTNEQYF. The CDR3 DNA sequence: TGCGCCAGCAGCTTGGCCGAAGGAAGCCTGACCAACGAGCAGTACTTC.